This TCR beta chain was profiled in a study of blood T cell repertoires in COVID-19. Study as a whole: Collection of acute and convalescent COVID-19 samples took place in the United States, Italy and Spain. Nucleic acid was either cDNA or gDNA, and it came from T cells, B-cell-depleted T cells, or PBMCs.

This clone was recorded once. Germline V gene lookup returns CDR1 SGHDT and CDR2 YYEEEE. With 4 bases removed from V and 3 bases from J, the gap between germline ends came to 13 bases. The CDR3 sequence is 15 residues long. Under the authors' procedure: Nucleated cell number was recorded as an estimate derived from reference gene primer amplification. Using immunoSEQ multiplex PCR, the repertoire was profiled, and TCRdb retains in-frame clones only, with some absent. That table furnishes V, J and clone size, whereas the DNA furnished D and trimming. The table shows roughly 100,000 clones, with around 75% occurring only once.

The sequencing input was peripheral blood. This sequence originates from an elderly woman with active or convalescent COVID-19. This sequence joins TRBV5-6 and TRBJ1-4; a weak D match, TRBD1 (6 bases). CDR3 protein: CASSVQGDPNEKLFF. The CDR3 nucleotides read TGTGCCAGCAGCGTACAGGGTGACCCTAATGAAAAACTGTTTTTT.